The 24 T cell receptor beta chains reported below all come from one sample, sequenced in a study of OX40 agonist ivuxolimab in advanced cancers. Sequencing used immunoSEQ multiplex PCR; TCRdb keeps in-frame clones, though not all of them. The sample yields fewer than 65,000 clones, roughly 90% seen once. The sample was CD4+ or CD8+ T cells sorted from blood, taken in a trial of the OX40 agonist ivuxolimab. The receptor set was obtained from an adult with an advanced solid tumor such as melanoma, head and neck, liver or kidney cancer.

The chain uses TRBV6-6 and TRBJ1-1, with D unclear. Germline CDR1 MNHNY, CDR2 SVGAGI (reference sequence). Between the trimmed V and J ends, which lost 0 bases and 0 bases, there was a span of 8 bases. This CDR3 is built from 15 residues. Here the CDR3 reads CASSYSAEMNTEAFF. CDR3 nucleotide sequence: TGTGCCAGCAGTTACTCGGCAGAAATGAACACTGAAGCTTTCTTT.

CDR3 region: CASSPIPGQNGYTF. The CDR3 bases are TGTGCCAGCAGCCCAATTCCTGGACAAAATGGCTACACCTTC. The chain uses TRBV27 and TRBJ1-2; D might be TRBD1 (5 bases). Trimming removed 6 bases from V and 6 bases from J, with 17 bases in between. CDR1 is MNHEY, CDR2 SMNVEV, per germline (reference sequence). The CDR3 consists of 14 residues.

This sequence joins TRBV7-3 and TRBJ1-1; 8 positions agree with TRBD1. V lost 5 bases, J lost 7 bases, and 6 bases stayed unmatched. Germline-derived CDR1 and CDR2 are SGHTA and FQGTGA. CDR3 length equals 13 residues. Here the CDR3 reads CASSAQGAGEAFF. In DNA, the CDR3 is TGTGCCAGCAGCGCCCAGGGGGCAGGTGAAGCTTTCTTT.

The chain combines TRBV6-5 with TRBJ1-1; D may be TRBD1 (5 bases). The germline V gene encodes CDR1 MNHEY and CDR2 SVGAGI. Between the trimmed V and J ends, which lost 0 bases and 5 bases, there was a span of 16 bases. The length of the CDR3 is 16 residues. CDR3 in amino acids: CASSYSPHGAGTEAFF. CDR3 DNA: TGTGCCAGCAGTTACTCCCCCCACGGGGCCGGGACTGAAGCTTTCTTT.

DNA for the CDR3: TGCGCCAGCAGCCATGGGCAGGAACTTTACGAGCAGTACTTC. Protein sequence: CASSHGQELYEQYF. This rearrangement joins TRBV4-1 to TRBJ2-7; D gene uncertain. Between the trimmed V and J ends, which lost 3 bases and 4 bases, there was a span of 13 bases. CDR1 and CDR2 from the germline V gene are MGHRA and YSYEKL. This CDR3 comprises 14 residues.

CDR3 sequence reads: CRGGQETQYF. Written as DNA, the CDR3 is TGCAGGGGGGGGCAGGAGACCCAGTACTTC. The chain carries TRBV20-1 and TRBJ2-5; tentative D call: TRBD2 (7 bases). CDR3 size: 10 residues. The germline V gene has CDR1 DFQATT and CDR2 SNEGSKA (reference sequence).

CDR3 sequence reads: CASSPPTGDNSNQPQHF. The DNA of the CDR3 is TGTGCCAGCAGTCCTCCGACAGGTGATAATAGCAATCAGCCCCAGCATTTT. The genes are TRBV28 and TRBJ1-5, with D perhaps TRBD1 (6 bases). Trimming left V 5 bases short and J 0 bases short, with 17 bases between. This CDR3 is built from 17 residues. CDR1 is MDHEN and CDR2 is SYDVKM in the germline V gene. The variable domain in full, completed from reference TRBV28 and TRBJ1-5, reads DVKVTQSSRYLVKRTGEKVFLECVQDMDHENMFWYRQDPGLGLRLIYFSYDVKMKEKGDIPEGYSVSREKKERFSLILESASTNQTSMYLCASSPPTGDNSNQPQHFGDGTRLSIL.

The rearrangement joins TRBV2 to TRBJ2-4; D may correspond to TRBD1 or TRBD2 (7 bases each). The germline gives CDR1 SNHLY, CDR2 FYNNEI. V dropped 6 bases and J dropped 9 bases, with 15 bases sitting between them. The CDR3 is made up of 13 amino acids. The chain's CDR3 is CASSPTGRAIQYF. Written as DNA, the CDR3 is TGTGCCAGCAGCCCGACAGGGAGGGCCATTCAGTACTTC.

This chain uses TRBV7-8 with TRBJ2-1; 11 positions match TRBD1. This CDR3 region has 16 residues. CDR1 and CDR2 from the germline V gene are SGHVS and FQNEAQ. V dropped 5 bases and J dropped 1; count of bases not matched to a gene: 4. The CDR3 DNA reads TGTGCCAGCAGCGCCGGGACAGGGGGTTCCTACAATGAGCAGTTCTTC. Translation: CASSAGTGGSYNEQFF. The full variable domain, completed using reference TRBV7-8 and TRBJ2-1, is GAGVSQSPRYKVAKRGQDVALRCDPISGHVSLFWYQQALGQGPEFLTYFQNEAQLDKSGLPSDRFFAERPEGSVSTLKIQRTQQEDSAVYLCASSAGTGGSYNEQFFGPGTRLTVL.

The J gene is TRBJ2-3, the V gene TRBV5-1; D possibly matches TRBD1 or TRBD2 (5 bases each). This CDR3 comprises 14 residues. CDR1 is SGHRS and CDR2 is YFSETQ in the germline V gene. V lost 4 bases and J 2 bases, leaving 11 bases between the germline ends. The CDR3 sequence: CASSPGTATDTQYF. The CDR3 DNA reads as TGCGCCAGCAGCCCCGGGACCGCCACAGATACGCAGTATTTT.

This clone was picked up one time. V and J are TRBV5-4 and TRBJ1-6, with TRBD1 matching over 11 bases. The V and J ends lost 4 bases and 2 bases, in that order; junction bases with no gene match: 2. Per the germline V gene, CDR1 is SGHNT and CDR2 is YYREEE (reference sequence). The CDR3 consists of 16 residues. The CDR3 DNA reads TGTGCCAGCAGCCCGGGACAGGGGGCCTATAATTCACCCCTCCACTTT. Its protein product is CASSPGQGAYNSPLHF.

The chain joins TRBV30 to TRBJ2-3; 8 bases are shared with TRBD1. V was pared by 2 bases and J by 0 bases, with 1 base of the junction left unmatched. The CDR3 is 14 amino acids. CDR1 and CDR2 (germline): GTSNPN, SVGIG (reference sequence). CDR3 in DNA: TGTGCCTGGAGTACAGGGGGGAGCACAGATACGCAGTATTTT. Encoded protein: CAWSTGGSTDTQYF.

The chain links TRBV6-5 to TRBJ1-5; D is unclear. Trimming removed 7 bases at V and 4 bases at J, with 2 bases between. The length of the CDR3 is 10 residues. Looked up from germline, CDR1 is MNHEY and CDR2 is SVGAGI. The CDR3 spells CASTNQPQHF. CDR3 nucleotides: TGTGCCAGCACGAATCAGCCCCAGCATTTT.

The chain's CDR3 is CASSLVEFYGYTF. The CDR3 bases are TGTGCCAGCAGCTTGGTGGAGTTCTATGGCTACACCTTC. The V gene is TRBV5-8, the J gene TRBJ1-2; D is ambiguous. The germline V gene has CDR1 SGHTS and CDR2 YDEGEE. CDR3 size: 13 residues. Trimming took off 0 bases at V and 4 bases at J, with 7 bases between the two ends.

This chain links TRBV7-9 with TRBJ1-1; TRBD1 is a possible D gene (5 bases). V shed 4 bases and J shed 10 bases, with 13 bases lying between them. The CDR3 loop spans 12 amino acids. Per germline, CDR1 SEHNR and CDR2 FQNEAQ (reference sequence). CDR3 bases: TGTGCCAGCAGCTCTCTACGGGGGGGAGCTTTCTTT. Translating gives CASSSLRGGAFF. Combining the CDR3 with reference TRBV7-9 and TRBJ1-1 gives the whole variable domain DTGVSQNPRHKITKRGQNVTFRCDPISEHNRLYWYRQTLGQGPEFLTYFQNEAQLEKSRLLSDRFSAERPKGSFSTLEIQRTEQGDSAMYLCASSSLRGGAFFGQGTRLTVV.

This clone has a handful of counts. The CDR3 DNA is TGTGCCAGTGGAAAGGAGCACAATTCACCCCTCCACTTT. Protein: CASGKEHNSPLHF. The V gene is TRBV19, the J gene TRBJ1-6; D uncertain. CDR1 is LNHDA, CDR2 SQIVND, per germline (reference sequence). This CDR3 spans 13 amino acids. Trimming left V 8 bases short and J 7 bases short, with 12 bases between.

The chain carries TRBV5-4 and TRBJ1-1; D gene unclear. Germline CDR1 and CDR2: SGHNT and YYREEE (reference sequence). V gave up 0 bases and J gave up 0 bases, with 6 bases separating them. The CDR3 is made up of 14 amino acids. The CDR3 sequence is CASSLGGLNTEAFF. The CDR3 nucleotides read TGTGCCAGCAGCTTGGGGGGTTTGAACACTGAAGCTTTCTTT.

This chain joins TRBV11-2 and TRBJ2-6; 8 nucleotides align to TRBD1. Per germline, CDR1 SGHAT and CDR2 FQNNGV. CDR3 length: 15 amino acids. Unmatched junction bases numbered 2, after V lost 5 bases and J lost 2 bases. The CDR3 DNA is TGTGCCAGCAGCACACAGGGGGCTGGGGCCAACGTCCTGACTTTC. It is translated as CASSTQGAGANVLTF.

This clone was observed once. The chain links TRBV30 to TRBJ2-1, with D tentatively TRBD1 or TRBD2 (5 bases each). The V gene lost 0 bases and the J gene lost 0 bases, with 12 bases spanning the gap. CDR1 is GTSNPN, CDR2 SVGIG, per germline (reference sequence). CDR3 length: 16 amino acids. CDR3 protein: CAWSVRGINSYNEQFF. In nucleotides, the CDR3 is TGTGCCTGGAGTGTACGGGGCATTAACTCCTACAATGAGCAGTTCTTC.

J is TRBJ1-2 and V is TRBV2, with D perhaps matching TRBD1 (5 bases). The V end was cut by 5 bases, the J end by 7 bases, with 11 bases between. The CDR3 is 12 amino acids. Looked up from germline, CDR1 is SNHLY and CDR2 is FYNNEI. The CDR3 region has the DNA TGTGCCAGCAGTCAAGGGGTCGGTGGCTACACCTTC. It encodes CASSQGVGGYTF. The full variable domain, completed using reference TRBV2 and TRBJ1-2, is EPEVTQTPSHQVTQMGQEVILRCVPISNHLYFYWYRQILGQKVEFLVSFYNNEISEKSEIFDDQFSVERPDGSNFTLKIRSTKLEDSAMYFCASSQGVGGYTFGSGTRLTVV.

The V call is TRBV28, the J call TRBJ2-3; TRBD2 matches 7 bases. The CDR3 loop spans 16 amino acids. With V trimmed by 5 bases and J by 2 bases, 10 bases remained unmatched. Looked up from germline, CDR1 is MDHEN and CDR2 is SYDVKM. The CDR3 spells CASSPGQRGITDTQYF. For the CDR3, the DNA is TGTGCCAGCAGTCCCGGTCAGCGGGGTATCACAGATACGCAGTATTTT.

CDR3 in amino acids: CASSSHYNEQFF. CDR3 DNA: TGTGCCAGCAGCTCCCACTACAATGAGCAGTTCTTC. V gene TRBV7-9 combines with J gene TRBJ2-1; no clear D. Trimming pared 4 bases from V and 3 bases from J, leaving 4 bases between. The CDR3 extends over 12 amino acids. Looked up from germline, CDR1 is SEHNR and CDR2 is FQNEAQ (reference sequence).

The chain uses TRBV7-9 and TRBJ2-7; 9 nucleotides agree with TRBD1. The CDR3 spans 13 residues. With V trimmed by 5 bases and J by 6 bases, 5 bases remained unmatched. Germline assignment: CDR1 SEHNR and CDR2 FQNEAQ (reference sequence). For the CDR3, the DNA is TGTGCCAGCAGCCAGGGGACAGGGAGCGAGCAGTACTTC. Translating it yields CASSQGTGSEQYF.

V usage is TRBV6-1 and J usage is TRBJ1-2; D not resolved. There are 15 residues in the CDR3. Trimming pared 5 bases from V and 3 bases from J, leaving 16 bases between. Germline-derived CDR1 and CDR2 are MNHNS and SASEGT. The CDR3 protein is CASSKTGINDYGYTF. CDR3 bases: TGTGCCAGCAGTAAAACCGGGATAAACGACTATGGCTACACCTTC.